The text below deals with one T cell receptor (beta chain). These data belong to a study of blood T cell repertoires in COVID-19. Background on the study: Sites in the United States, Italy and Spain provided acute and convalescent COVID-19 samples. In each case, the material was cDNA or gDNA derived from T cells, B-cell-depleted T cells, or PBMCs.

In the original workflow: Estimated nucleated cell counts came from reference gene primer amplification. Repertoires were generated with immunoSEQ multiplex PCR, while TCRdb's copy carries only in-frame clones and drops some. V and J calls and clone size follow that table, whereas D and trimming were derived from the DNA. The table includes hundreds of thousands of clones, 87% detected once. Germline V CDR1 and CDR2: ENHRY, SYGVKD. V trimming: 6 bases; J trimming: 2 bases; junction bases outside the gene matches: 9. The CDR3 is made up of 16 amino acids. This TCR was recovered from a young woman who had recovered from COVID-19. Sequencing was carried out using peripheral blood. V gene TRBV10-3 combines with J gene TRBJ2-5, with 10 bases that match TRBD1. CDR3 nucleotide sequence: TGTGCCATCAGCAGTCCCGGGACAGGGGTACAAGAGACCCAGTACTTC. It yields the protein CAISSPGTGVQETQYF.